One and the same sample provided the 32 T cell receptor beta chains below, sequenced in a study of T cell responses to AZD1222 COVID-19 vaccine. Libraries were prepared by immunoSEQ multiplex PCR; TCRdb keeps only in-frame clonotypes and omits some of them. The sample gives 150,000 to 200,000 clones, roughly 90% of which show up once; roughly 1.7% is in the top ten. This material consisted of peripheral blood, taken 28 days after the second AZD1222 dose. The source is an adult who received the AZD1222 COVID-19 vaccine.

The chain couples TRBV9 to TRBJ1-2, with 9 positions matching TRBD1. J was trimmed by 2 bases and V by 7 bases; bases with no gene match: 21. The germline V gene has CDR1 SGDLS and CDR2 YYNGEE. The CDR3 extends over 19 amino acids. CDR3 DNA: TGTGCCAGCGCCATAAAAGGGACAGGGAAGGCCTGGAGAAACTATGGCTACACCTTC. It specifies CASAIKGTGKAWRNYGYTF.

V usage is TRBV4-1 and J usage is TRBJ1-2; 8 positions agree with TRBD1. Germline V lookup: CDR1 MGHRA, CDR2 YSYEKL. V shed 0 bases, J shed 8 bases, and the junction held 8 bases outside the gene matches. This CDR3 comprises 15 residues. The CDR3 DNA follows: TGCGCCAGCAGCCAAGAAGGAGCAGGGGGCGAAGGCTACACCTTC. Amino acids: CASSQEGAGGEGYTF.

The chain uses TRBV5-1 and TRBJ1-5, with TRBD1 as a possible D gene (6 bases). CDR1 is SGHRS, CDR2 YFSETQ, per germline. V shed 4 bases and J shed 3 bases, with 14 bases lying between them. The CDR3 loop spans 15 amino acids. The CDR3 spells CASSQVGGANQPQHF. The CDR3 coding sequence is TGCGCCAGCAGCCAAGTCGGGGGCGCCAATCAGCCCCAGCATTTT.

V is TRBV2 and J is TRBJ1-2; 11 bases line up with TRBD1. The CDR3 is 16 residues long. V dropped 4 bases and J dropped 7; count of bases not matched to a gene: 11. The V gene's germline CDR1 is SNHLY and CDR2 FYNNEI. The CDR3 sequence is CASSAAPGTGGAGYTF. Written as DNA, the CDR3 is TGTGCCAGCAGTGCCGCCCCCGGGACAGGGGGAGCTGGCTACACCTTC.

The chain has TRBV19 and TRBJ1-2; a possible D gene is TRBD1 (5 bases). Looked up from germline, CDR1 is LNHDA and CDR2 is SQIVND (reference sequence). The CDR3 has 15 amino acids. Trimming removed 4 bases from V and 6 bases from J, with 18 bases in between. CDR3 loop: CASSTYYRSMDGYTF. The CDR3 DNA follows: TGTGCCAGTAGTACCTATTACAGGTCTATGGATGGCTACACCTTC.

The V gene is TRBV7-2, the J gene TRBJ1-5, with 9 bases identical to TRBD1. Germline values: CDR1 SGHTA, CDR2 FQGNSA. The junction had 12 bases not matched to a gene; V was cut back by 0 bases and J by 6 bases. This CDR3 has 18 residues. CDR3 DNA: TGTGCCAGCAGCTTAGCGGCGGGACAGGGAGTGAGGGGTCAGCCCCAGCATTTT. Translated: CASSLAAGQGVRGQPQHF.

V and J are TRBV29-1 and TRBJ2-7; 10 bases fit TRBD1. V lost 4 bases to trimming and J lost 6 bases; unmatched junction nucleotides: 9. Germline V CDR1 and CDR2: SQVTM, ANQGSEA. This CDR3 is built from 14 residues. CDR3: CSVAGTGAMREQYF. The CDR3 DNA is TGCAGCGTTGCTGGGACAGGGGCAATGCGCGAGCAGTACTTC.

The chain employs TRBV6-5 and TRBJ1-2; 8 positions agree with TRBD1. CDR1 is MNHEY, CDR2 SVGAGI, per germline. The length of the CDR3 is 15 residues. After removal of 2 bases from V and 8 bases from J, the junction contained 10 bases not matched to a gene. As DNA, the CDR3 is TGTGCCAGCAGTTACGGGGCCGGGACAGGAGGGGGCTACACCTTC. Protein sequence: CASSYGAGTGGGYTF.

The chain is built from TRBV6-5 and TRBJ1-6; 8 bases map to TRBD1. This CDR3 comprises 15 residues. V was pared by 1 base and J by 9 bases, with 5 bases of the junction left unmatched. Germline CDR1 and CDR2: MNHEY and SVGAGI. The CDR3 nucleotides read TGTGCCAGCAGTTACTATAGACAGGGGAGTTCACCCCTCCACTTT. Protein: CASSYYRQGSSPLHF.

The V call is TRBV5-1, the J call TRBJ1-4, with 7 bases lining up with TRBD1. The CDR3 sequence is 14 residues long. J gave up 8 bases and V 0 bases, and 4 bases lay outside the gene matches. Germline V gene lookup returns CDR1 SGHRS and CDR2 YFSETQ. CDR3 DNA sequence: TGCGCCAGCAGCTTGGGACAGGGTCGGGAAAAACTGTTTTTT. Amino acids: CASSLGQGREKLFF.

This CDR3 reads CASNDRSNSPLHF. The CDR3, as DNA: TGTGCCAGCAACGACAGATCTAATTCACCCCTCCACTTT. This chain joins TRBV6-6 and TRBJ1-6; D possibly corresponds to TRBD1 (5 bases). The germline CDR1 and CDR2 sequences are MNHNY and SVGAGI (reference sequence). V was pared by 7 bases and J by 6 bases, with 10 bases between. The CDR3 contains 13 residues.

The chain is built from TRBV3-1 (or the pseudogene TRBV3-2) and TRBJ2-5; 12 bases fit TRBD2. This CDR3 has 16 amino acids. V dropped 4 bases and J dropped 5; count of bases not matched to a gene: 8. Germline V CDR1 and CDR2: LGHDT, YNNKEL (reference sequence). CDR3: CASSRGLAGPWETQYF. Written as DNA, the CDR3 is TGTGCCAGCAGCCGCGGACTAGCGGGGCCATGGGAGACCCAGTACTTC.

The V call is TRBV19, the J call TRBJ1-1; D remains unclear. The CDR3 consists of 18 residues. Germline V gene lookup returns CDR1 LNHDA and CDR2 SQIVND (reference sequence). Trimming shortened V by 1 base and J by 4 bases, and 22 bases separated the two germline ends. The CDR3 bases are TGTGCCAGTAGTATAGTGGGGTTCCGCGGGGTTAGCGGCACTGAAGCTTTCTTT. Amino acid sequence: CASSIVGFRGVSGTEAFF. Using reference TRBV19 and TRBJ1-1 for the parts outside the CDR3, the full variable domain is DGGITQSPKYLFRKEGQNVTLSCEQNLNHDAMYWYRQDPGQGLRLIYYSQIVNDFQKGDIAEGYSVSREKKESFPLTVTSAQKNPTAFYLCASSIVGFRGVSGTEAFFGQGTRLTVV.

This clone was counted once. The chain has TRBV2 and TRBJ2-7; D may correspond to TRBD1 or TRBD2 (5 bases each). The CDR3 consists of 15 residues. The germline CDR1 and CDR2 sequences are SNHLY and FYNNEI. V lost 10 bases and J lost 0, with 19 bases in between. The CDR3 nucleotides are TGTGCCACCGAGGGGCCACGGGTGGCCTCCTACGAGCAGTACTTC. It translates to CATEGPRVASYEQYF.

V and J are TRBV6-5 and TRBJ2-7; 11 nucleotides line up with TRBD2. This CDR3 region has 14 residues. In germline, CDR1 is MNHEY, CDR2 SVGAGI. V trimming: 6 bases; J trimming: 5 bases; junction bases outside the gene matches: 6. Here the CDR3 DNA reads TGTGCCAGCAGGCTACTAGCGGGAGAGGACGAGCAGTACTTC. It yields the protein CASRLLAGEDEQYF.

This chain links TRBV19 with TRBJ1-2; no reliable D call. Germline-derived CDR1 and CDR2 are LNHDA and SQIVND (reference sequence). Trimming left V 7 bases short and J 0 bases short, with 12 bases between. The CDR3 is made up of 14 amino acids. Here the CDR3 DNA reads TGTGCCAGTAATAGTGGCTCTTCTAACTATGGCTACACCTTC. It is translated as CASNSGSSNYGYTF.

V and J are TRBV18 and TRBJ2-7, with 8 positions matching TRBD1. The CDR3 is made up of 14 amino acids. Germline trimming cut 1 base from V and 4 bases from J; bases unmatched to any gene: 3. Germline CDR1 is KGHSH and CDR2 is LQKENI. The CDR3 region is CASSPRGQAYEQYF. CDR3 nucleotides: TGTGCCAGCTCACCACGGGGACAGGCTTACGAGCAGTACTTC.

The chain combines TRBV6-1 with TRBJ1-4; D is unclear. The V end lost 2 bases, the J end lost 6 bases, and 16 bases lay between the germline ends. The CDR3 loop spans 16 amino acids. Germline V CDR1 and CDR2: MNHNS, SASEGT. The CDR3 DNA reads TGTGCCAGCAGTGAAAGTGCAGGCGCAGGATATGAAAAACTGTTTTTT. It yields the protein CASSESAGAGYEKLFF.

The chain couples TRBV19 to TRBJ1-6; a possible D gene is TRBD1 (5 bases). Per germline, CDR1 LNHDA and CDR2 SQIVND (reference sequence). CDR3 length equals 12 residues. CDR3 in amino acids: CGSRGGDSPLHF. DNA of the CDR3: TGTGGCAGCCGGGGAGGGGACTCACCCCTCCACTTT.

V gene TRBV2 combines with J gene TRBJ2-1; D is unresolved. Germline V gene data show CDR1 as SNHLY and CDR2 as FYNNEI. The CDR3 extends over 16 amino acids. Trimming shortened V by 2 bases and J by 6 bases, and 17 bases separated the two germline ends. The CDR3 reads CASSENRHPSGNEQFF. Here the CDR3 DNA reads TGTGCCAGCAGTGAAAACAGACACCCCTCGGGCAATGAGCAGTTCTTC.

The V and J genes are TRBV5-1 and TRBJ2-1; D perhaps matches TRBD2 (6 bases). CDR1 and CDR2 (germline): SGHRS, YFSETQ. V was trimmed by 1 base and J by 2 bases, leaving 13 bases between them. The CDR3 covers 16 residues. The CDR3: CASSLMRDLPYNEQFF. CDR3 sequence (DNA): TGCGCCAGCAGCTTGATGAGGGACTTACCCTACAATGAGCAGTTCTTC.

The CDR3 nucleotides are TGCAGCGTCGTTCAGGGGTCCTATGGCTACACCTTC. It codes for CSVVQGSYGYTF. The rearrangement joins TRBV29-1 to TRBJ1-2; TRBD1 might be the D (6 bases). Germline CDR1 reads SQVTM; CDR2 reads ANQGSEA. V gave up 6 bases and J gave up 4 bases, with 12 bases separating them. The CDR3 has 12 amino acids.

V usage is TRBV29-1 and J usage is TRBJ2-2; 7 bases agree with TRBD2. V lost 7 bases, J lost 7 bases, and 3 bases stayed unmatched. Germline V gene data show CDR1 as SQVTM and CDR2 as ANQGSEA. This CDR3 is built from 11 residues. The chain's CDR3 is CSGERGGELFF. The CDR3 nucleotides are TGCAGCGGCGAGCGGGGCGGGGAGCTGTTTTTT.

This clone was observed a handful of times. V gene TRBV19 combines with J gene TRBJ1-1; 9 nucleotides match TRBD1. The CDR3 spans 15 residues. Germline V CDR1 and CDR2: LNHDA, SQIVND (reference sequence). V lost 7 bases and J lost 4; bases outside the gene matches: 10. The CDR3 region is CASTVTGGPSTEAFF. CDR3 sequence (DNA): TGTGCCAGTACCGTGACAGGGGGGCCGAGCACTGAAGCTTTCTTT.

There are a few counts of this clone. This CDR3 is CASSYSGVDGYTF. In nucleotides, the CDR3 is TGTGCCAGCAGTTATTCAGGGGTCGATGGCTACACCTTC. The rearrangement uses TRBV6-2 or TRBV6-3 and TRBJ1-2; D is possibly TRBD1 (6 bases). V lost 3 bases and J 6 bases, leaving 11 bases between the germline ends. There are 13 residues in the CDR3. From germline, CDR1 is MNHEY and CDR2 SVGEGT.

This chain uses TRBV5-1 with TRBJ1-1; TRBD1 agrees at 9 bases. The V gene's germline CDR1 is SGHRS and CDR2 YFSETQ. The CDR3 sequence is 17 residues long. After removal of 0 bases from V and 1 base from J, the junction contained 7 bases not matched to a gene. Here the CDR3 DNA reads TGCGCCAGCAGCTTGGGAGGTCTGGGACAGGGGAACACTGAAGCTTTCTTT. As protein: CASSLGGLGQGNTEAFF.

This sequence joins TRBV19 and TRBJ1-5; D not certain. The CDR3 sequence is 13 residues long. The V end was cut by 6 bases, the J end by 9 bases, with 15 bases between. Germline V CDR1 and CDR2: LNHDA, SQIVND (reference sequence). The CDR3 DNA is TGTGCCAGTAGGGCGGGTGCATATGGGCCCCAGCATTTT. This encodes CASRAGAYGPQHF.

The genes are TRBV19 and TRBJ1-2, with 9 nucleotides matching TRBD1. Germline CDR1 and CDR2: LNHDA and SQIVND (reference sequence). V lost 1 base and J lost 4; bases outside the gene matches: 1. The CDR3 has 14 amino acids. Here the CDR3 DNA reads TGTGCCAGTAGTATAGGGGACAGGGCCTATGGCTACACCTTC. Its protein is CASSIGDRAYGYTF.

This sequence joins TRBV27 and TRBJ2-7; TRBD1 agrees at 8 bases. The V segment lost 5 bases and the J segment 7 bases; nucleotides outside the gene matches: 13. The CDR3 has 15 residues. Germline V lookup: CDR1 MNHEY, CDR2 SMNVEV (reference sequence). This CDR3 is CASSPRTGPSLEQYF. CDR3 DNA: TGTGCCAGCAGTCCTCGGACAGGGCCCTCTTTGGAGCAGTACTTC.

The J gene is TRBJ1-2, the V gene TRBV7-6; perhaps TRBD1 as D (6 bases). Per germline, CDR1 SGHVS and CDR2 FNYEAQ. The CDR3 covers 14 residues. V was cut by 0 bases and J by 7 bases, with 12 bases left in between. In nucleotides, the CDR3 is TGTGCCAGCAGCTTAGCTAGTGGGGGCAGTGGCTACACCTTC. Translated: CASSLASGGSGYTF.

This rearrangement joins TRBV24-1 to TRBJ2-3; tentatively, D is TRBD1 or TRBD2 (6 bases each). Germline V gene sequence: CDR1 KGHDR, CDR2 SFDVKD. Trimming left V 5 bases short and J 5 bases short, with 13 bases between. This CDR3 is 14 amino acids long. The CDR3 DNA sequence: TGTGCCACCAGTGTGGGGGGCACGGGAGATACGCAGTATTTT. Its protein is CATSVGGTGDTQYF.

The table lists this clone with a count of one. This chain links TRBV3-1 (or the pseudogene TRBV3-2) with TRBJ1-2; tentatively, D is TRBD1 (5 bases). The CDR3 has 13 residues. Germline V CDR1 and CDR2: LGHDT, YNNKEL (reference sequence). Trimming shortened V by 6 bases and J by 8 bases, and 16 bases separated the two germline ends. The CDR3 here is CASSSQGVKGYTF. The CDR3 region has the DNA TGTGCCAGCAGTTCCCAGGGTGTGAAGGGCTACACCTTC.